This T cell receptor beta chain was recorded in a study of blood T cell repertoires in COVID-19. In the study overall: The analysed material was cDNA or gDNA that came from T cells, B-cell-depleted T cells, or PBMCs.

Across about two dozen US areas, participants ranged in age from roughly 18 to 95 years. Symptom resolution, clearance, or two negative PCRs marked donors in Cohort 3 as recovered. In the original analysis: Amplified reference gene primers provided the basis for estimating nucleated cell counts. Clones were read by immunoSEQ multiplex PCR, and TCRdb kept only the in-frame ones, dropping some. V and J calls and clone size are given by that table; D and trimming were obtained from the DNA. The sample shows roughly 250,000 clones, just over 90% of them seen only once. The CDR3 has 15 amino acids. V was pared by 5 bases and J by 0 bases, with 4 bases of the junction left unmatched. From germline, CDR1 is SEHNR and CDR2 FQNEAQ (reference sequence).

The clonotype originates from a woman aged 18 to 35 who had recovered from COVID-19. The specimen was PBMCs or T cells enriched from blood (not recorded which). The chain recombines TRBV7-9 with TRBJ2-3; 8 bases map to TRBD1. The CDR3 bases are TGTGCCAGCAGCCCAACAGGGGGGAGCACAGATACGCAGTATTTT. The encoded protein is CASSPTGGSTDTQYF.